The sequence of this T cell receptor (beta chain) was determined in a study of cytomegalovirus exposure and HLA in healthy donors. About the study: About 179 million T cells yielded approximately 110 million unique TCR beta sequences in earlier analysis. An early release of data contained roughly 86 million unique TCRs, which came from HLA-typed donors.

Broader study findings: Reportedly, a later analysis found an Asian-associated ancestry cluster had fewer N-insertions than the roughly 670-donor mean.

A remark on this clone: Its antigen is not identified.

A multiplex PCR was run with 60 Vbeta primers and 13 Jbeta primers. Only in-frame clones appear in the TCRdb table, and some are missing; sequencing was by immunoSEQ multiplex PCR. The table has some 120,000 clones, roughly four fifths seen once; the top ten hold roughly 6.3%. V was cut by 3 bases and J by 4 bases, with 9 bases left in between. Germline assignment: CDR1 KGHSH and CDR2 LQKENI. This CDR3 region has 13 residues. This TCR was sampled from a woman in her forties or fifties in good health and CMV-seropositive. The sample was PBMCs. This chain joins TRBV18 and TRBJ2-5; TRBD2 might be the D (5 bases). The CDR3, as DNA: TGTGCCAGCTCACCGGAAGAGGGAGAGACCCAGTACTTC. Protein: CASSPEEGETQYF.